The following is a T cell receptor beta chain sequence with its context. This clone's antigen is unknown. No clone much larger than this one lies a single base away; base qualities are absent. To prepare the library, the immunoSEQ multiplex PCR assay was applied. In the paper's pipeline: During preprocessing, nonproductive sequences were discarded, as were any CDR3s that did not begin with C, did not end with F or W, or were shorter than 7 amino acids. Antigen-specific clonotypes were called with the MANAFEST web app on the basis of expansion relative to the reference and to other culture wells. A clone counted as positive if significantly expanded in 2 of 3 replicate wells versus the reference culture at FDR below 0.05. For a clone to be considered positive, significant expansion relative to all other tandem wells and an odds ratio above 5 were also required. Pairwise Levenshtein distance, computed with the stringdist R package after three terminal residues were trimmed from each end, was used as the measure of CDR3 homology. This immuneACCESS table, as held by TCRdb, lists in-frame sequences with V and J called but not all clones. Of the missing ones, under half trace to an unresolved V gene in checked studies; the others have no known cause. Clone size and V and J calls were adopted from that table, with D and trimming inferred from the DNA. Counted in this sample were 15,000 to 20,000 clones; 78% of them appeared once. About 20% of the sample is taken by the ten largest.

CD4+ T cells from unexposed donors were collected before the COVID-19 pandemic (2011-2018). After around eleven days of culture, CD4+ T cells were isolated with the EasySep CD4+ T cell isolation kit. As cell numbers permitted, CD4+ T cells from unexposed donors were tested for reactivity to SARS-CoV-2 S and N and to four common cold coronavirus spike pools. Each well held two million PBMCs cultured in IMDM containing roughly 5% human AB serum and 10 IU/ml IL-2. Half of the culture medium was replaced with fresh IL-2-containing medium on days 3 and 7. Each peptide culture condition was generally run in triplicate replicate wells. The leukapheresis product used for the unexposed donors was purchased from a commercial source. Ficoll-Paque PLUS gradient centrifugation was used to isolate PBMCs from either whole blood or leukapheresis product. PBMCs were either cryopreserved at -140 degrees C or used fresh in the expansion assay. The QIAamp Micro DNA Kit was used to extract genomic DNA from the CD4+ T cells.

According to the germline V gene, CDR1 reads MNHNS and CDR2 reads SASEGT. V and J lose 3 bases and 3 bases, and a span of 5 bases separates them. Spanning cysteine to phenylalanine, the CDR3 consists of 13 amino acids. Only the CDR3 DNA is retained, 39 bases long and in frame from the first base. These data come from a study of CD4 T cells in relation to SARS-CoV-2 and coronaviruses (TCRdb year 2021). At the level of the whole study: In the ViraFEST assay, PBMCs were cultured with antigen for about 11 days, after which TCR beta CDR3s were sequenced to identify clonal expansions specific to the antigen. An HIV-1 Nef peptide pool or a culture without peptide was used as the negative reference condition. Using patient-derived lymphoblastoid cell lines, the shared crossreactive spike epitopes were mapped to their HLA restriction. At the level of individual TCR clonotypes, the study measured memory CD4+ T cell crossreactivity between SARS-CoV-2 spike protein and common cold coronavirus spike proteins. A different, Illumina-based TCR-beta assay was used to sequence expansion assays from other donors in the study. The Adaptive Biotechnologies TCR-sequencing kit was used to sequence samples from three pre-COVID donors and the naive versus memory experiments, while other data came from Illumina-based sequencing.

The research as a whole found: Crossreactive clones showed significantly weaker SARS-CoV-2-driven expansion than monoreactive clones, consistent with antigenic imprinting. Memory CD4+ clonotypes crossrecognizing SARS-CoV-2 and at least one common cold coronavirus spike were found in around 71% of donors. Small numbers of patients and of tested TCRs were a limitation of the study. Because no donor provided both pre-pandemic and post-infection samples, tracing the source of pre-existing responses was limited. Crossreactivity analysis was centred on spike protein, so crossreactivity against other viral proteins was not assessed.

Sequencing input: CD4+ T cells from PBMCs, cultured in vitro. The chain is assembled from TRBV6-1 and TRBJ2-2; the D gene is not confidently resolved. The receptor's source is a human donor in good health. The CDR3 corresponds to CASSDLHTGELFF. The nucleotides are TGTGCCAGCAGTGATCTTCACACCGGGGAGCTGTTTTTT.